These 26 T cell receptor beta chains share one sample of origin, sequenced in a study of cytomegalovirus exposure and HLA in healthy donors. The PCR had 60 Vbeta and 13 Jbeta primers. Clones were sequenced by immunoSEQ multiplex PCR, and TCRdb holds only the in-frame ones, with some missing. The repertoire holds 130,000 or so clones, about 81% seen once, with about 1.7% in the top ten. The source material was PBMCs. All receptors derive from a man aged 40-50 years in good health and CMV-seronegative.

The V and J genes are TRBV27 and TRBJ2-1; D gene ambiguous. The CDR3 totals 12 residues. Trimming removed 7 bases at V and 3 bases at J, with 7 bases between. Looked up from germline, CDR1 is MNHEY and CDR2 is SMNVEV (reference sequence). The CDR3 sequence is CASTSGYNEQFF. DNA for the CDR3: TGTGCCAGCACCTCAGGCTACAATGAGCAGTTCTTC.

This clone was detected only a few times. This chain uses TRBV28 with TRBJ1-3, with a weak D call TRBD1 (5 bases). In germline, CDR1 is MDHEN, CDR2 SYDVKM. The ends were cut back, 1 base at V and 0 bases at J, with 13 bases in the middle. The CDR3 extends over 17 amino acids. In DNA, the CDR3 is TGTGCCAGCAGTTTATCGCTTCAGGGCCACTCTGGAAACACCATATATTTT. It is translated as CASSLSLQGHSGNTIYF.

The rearrangement joins TRBV5-6 to TRBJ1-6; D not certain. CDR3 length: 14 residues. The V and J ends lost 0 bases and 6 bases respectively, with 7 bases between them. CDR1 is SGHDT and CDR2 is YYEEEE in the germline V gene. This CDR3 is CASSLAQFNSPLHF. In DNA form, the CDR3 reads TGTGCCAGCAGCTTGGCACAGTTTAATTCACCCCTCCACTTT. The variable domain in full, with the rest retrieved from reference TRBV5-6 and TRBJ1-6, is DAGVTQSPTHLIKTRGQQVTLRCSPKSGHDTVSWYQQALGQGPQFIFQYYEEEERQRGNFPDRFSGHQFPNYSSELNVNALLLGDSALYLCASSLAQFNSPLHFGNGTRLTVT.

This chain joins TRBV28 and TRBJ1-1; 7 bases line up with TRBD1. The CDR3 sequence is 12 residues long. Germline-derived CDR1 and CDR2 are MDHEN and SYDVKM. V lost 5 bases and J lost 11; bases outside the gene matches: 8. The CDR3 sequence is CASSQRQGWAFF. In DNA form, the CDR3 reads TGTGCCAGCAGTCAACGACAGGGTTGGGCTTTCTTT.

The genes are TRBV6-6 and TRBJ1-2, with D maybe TRBD1 (6 bases). Looked up from germline, CDR1 is MNHNY and CDR2 is SVGAGI (reference sequence). The CDR3 is made up of 14 amino acids. V lost 4 bases to trimming and J lost 2 bases, with 11 bases between them. CDR3 loop: CASSWRGRNYGYTF. The DNA for the CDR3 is TGTGCCAGCAGTTGGCGGGGGCGCAACTATGGCTACACCTTC.

The rearrangement joins TRBV21-1 to TRBJ1-5; no DNA check was done on the table's D call, TRBD1. TRBV21-1 is annotated as a pseudogene. This CDR3 is 15 amino acids long. DNA for the CDR3: TGTGCCAGCAGCAAAGTTGTTAGGGGAAATCAGCCCCAGCATTTT. This gives the protein CASSKVVRGNQPQHF.

Turning to this clone: The same CDR3 is also encoded by other DNA sequences in this sample. This chain joins TRBV14 and TRBJ2-1; the match to TRBD2 covers 7 bases. This CDR3 spans 15 amino acids. The V and J ends lost 2 bases and 6 bases, in that order; junction bases with no gene match: 7. Germline V gene lookup returns CDR1 SGHDN and CDR2 FVKESK. This CDR3 is CASSQSGGSGNEQFF. In DNA form, the CDR3 reads TGTGCCAGCAGCCAATCGGGCGGGAGTGGCAATGAGCAGTTCTTC.

This clone has just one count. V is TRBV11-2 and J is TRBJ2-7; 7 bases match TRBD1. This CDR3 contains 15 residues. Germline values: CDR1 SGHAT, CDR2 FQNNGV. J gave up 3 bases and V 5 bases, and 10 bases lay outside the gene matches. The CDR3 DNA reads TGTGCCAGCAGCACCCGACCCCGGGACAGCTACGAGCAGTACTTC. It specifies CASSTRPRDSYEQYF.

This chain connects TRBV14 to TRBJ2-7; D remains unclear. CDR3 length: 13 residues. Germline CDR1 and CDR2: SGHDN and FVKESK. V was clipped by 4 bases and J by 2 bases, with 9 bases between them. The CDR3 sequence is CASSPYSTYEQYF. CDR3 DNA sequence: TGTGCCAGCAGCCCCTACAGCACCTACGAGCAGTACTTC.

As to this clone: Without the conserved terminal phenylalanine or tryptophan, this CDR3 likely stems from a read error. This rearrangement joins TRBV6-1 to TRBJ1-3; D unclear. In germline, CDR1 is MNHNS, CDR2 SASEGT. CDR3 length: 15 residues. The V end was cut by 3 bases, the J end by 0 bases, with 9 bases between. For the CDR3, the DNA is TGTGCCAGCAGTGACAGGTTTCTCTCTGGAAACACCATATATCTT. Its translation is CASSDRFLSGNTIYL.

The chain combines TRBV28 with TRBJ2-3; D is ambiguous. This CDR3 is built from 17 residues. Deletions cut 2 bases from V and 2 bases from J, with 17 bases between. CDR1 MDHEN and CDR2 SYDVKM come from the germline V gene. The CDR3 DNA reads TGTGCCAGCAGTTTAAGTATAGGCCTTCAGGACACAGATACGCAGTATTTT. Amino acids: CASSLSIGLQDTDTQYF.

The V call is TRBV5-6, the J call TRBJ2-7; D unresolved. The CDR3 is made up of 12 amino acids. Trimming took off 6 bases at V and 3 bases at J, with 10 bases between the two ends. The germline CDR1 and CDR2 sequences are SGHDT and YYEEEE. CDR3 sequence: CASTLLFYEQYF. CDR3 DNA sequence: TGTGCCAGCACCCTGCTATTCTACGAGCAGTACTTC.

V is TRBV6-5 and J is TRBJ1-4; weak D call: TRBD1 (6 bases). V was clipped by 5 bases and J by 3 bases, with 10 bases between them. Germline CDR1 and CDR2: MNHEY and SVGAGI. The CDR3 runs to 14 residues. The CDR3 reads CASSPDRPNEKLFF. The DNA of the CDR3 is TGTGCCAGCAGTCCGGACAGACCTAATGAAAAACTGTTTTTT.

Many counts were recorded for this clone. This chain uses TRBV4-3 with TRBJ1-2; TRBD1 aligns across 11 bases. J gave up 4 bases and V 8 bases, and 6 bases lay outside the gene matches. CDR3 length: 14 amino acids. Looked up from germline, CDR1 is LGHNA and CDR2 is YSLEER. This CDR3 reads CASGQGADVYGYTF. DNA of the CDR3: TGCGCCAGCGGACAGGGGGCGGACGTCTATGGCTACACCTTC.

The rearrangement links TRBV4-1 to TRBJ2-3; 9 bases agree with TRBD2. This CDR3 is 16 amino acids long. The germline V gene encodes CDR1 MGHRA and CDR2 YSYEKL. Trimming at V came to 4 bases and at J to 2 bases, leaving 7 bases not matched to a gene. DNA of the CDR3: TGCGCCAGCAGCCGGGGTGCGGGGGGGGACACAGATACGCAGTATTTT. It translates to CASSRGAGGDTDTQYF.

This clone occurred once. The gene calls are TRBV19 and TRBJ2-6; D is possibly TRBD2 (7 bases). Trimming pared 7 bases from V and 4 bases from J, leaving 14 bases between. The CDR3 runs to 15 residues. The germline gives CDR1 LNHDA, CDR2 SQIVND (reference sequence). The CDR3 loop is CASMGGAGGANVLTF. In DNA, the CDR3 is TGTGCCAGTATGGGGGGGGCGGGCGGGGCCAACGTCCTGACTTTC. The entire variable domain, with the rest obtained from reference TRBV19 and TRBJ2-6, is as follows: DGGITQSPKYLFRKEGQNVTLSCEQNLNHDAMYWYRQDPGQGLRLIYYSQIVNDFQKGDIAEGYSVSREKKESFPLTVTSAQKNPTAFYLCASMGGAGGANVLTFGAGSRLTVL.

The rearrangement links TRBV25-1 to TRBJ2-5; 9 bases are a match to TRBD2. The end of the DNA is better explained by TRBJ2-7, so the J call may be wrong. The CDR3 is made up of 13 amino acids. Germline CDR1 MGHDK, CDR2 SYGVNS. CDR3 sequence: CASRSSGTNEQYF. In DNA form, the CDR3 reads TGTGCCAGCCGCTCTAGCGGGACGAACGAGCAGTACTTC.

The J gene is TRBJ1-2, the V gene TRBV4-3; 10 bases are shared with TRBD1. Germline CDR1 LGHNA, CDR2 YSLEER. V lost 4 bases and J lost 2; bases outside the gene matches: 10. The CDR3 contains 17 residues. The CDR3, as DNA: TGCGCCAGCAGCCGCCAACCACCGGGACAGGGGAACTATGGCTACACCTTC. This encodes CASSRQPPGQGNYGYTF.

This clone was picked up one time. The chain combines TRBV7-9 with TRBJ1-1; D is perhaps TRBD1 (6 bases). Deletions cut 8 bases from V and 1 base from J, with 17 bases between. The CDR3 length is 15 residues. Germline V CDR1 and CDR2: SEHNR, FQNEAQ (reference sequence). The CDR3 nucleotides read TGTGCCAGCCTCGAAAGGACAGCGACGAACACTGAAGCTTTCTTT. It yields the protein CASLERTATNTEAFF.

This clone has just a few counts. The gene calls are TRBV9 and TRBJ2-2; D is possibly TRBD2 (6 bases). Trimming removed 4 bases from V and 6 bases from J, with 16 bases in between. Germline V lookup: CDR1 SGDLS, CDR2 YYNGEE. The CDR3 totals 15 residues. This chain's CDR3 is CASSPPGWGAGELFF. As DNA, the CDR3 is TGTGCCAGCAGCCCCCCGGGGTGGGGGGCCGGGGAGCTGTTTTTT.

The V call is TRBV4-3, the J call TRBJ1-5; D possibly corresponds to TRBD1 (5 bases). CDR3 length: 13 amino acids. Trimming took 1 base from V and 5 from J, leaving 6 bases between them. Germline V lookup: CDR1 LGHNA, CDR2 YSLEER. CDR3 sequence: CASSQGRDQPQHF. CDR3 bases: TGCGCCAGCAGCCAAGGCAGGGATCAGCCCCAGCATTTT.

This clone was seen a few times. The chain combines TRBV18 with TRBJ2-5; D ambiguous. CDR1 is KGHSH, CDR2 LQKENI, per germline. V was clipped by 8 bases and J by 1 base, with 14 bases between them. This CDR3 spans 14 amino acids. CDR3 bases: TGTGCCAGCACTGCGCGGCCCATCCAAGAGACCCAGTACTTC. Its translation is CASTARPIQETQYF.

The chain uses TRBV29-1 and TRBJ2-2; TRBD2 aligns across 7 bases. The CDR3 extends over 15 amino acids. The ends lost 1 base at V and 5 bases at J; junction bases unmatched: 7. Germline CDR1 is SQVTM and CDR2 is ANQGSEA. The CDR3 sequence is CSVEGRGSDTGELFF. In DNA form, the CDR3 reads TGCAGCGTTGAAGGCCGCGGGAGCGATACCGGGGAGCTGTTTTTT.

This clone was detected a few times. J is TRBJ1-1 and V is TRBV4-3; D perhaps matches TRBD1 (6 bases). CDR1 is LGHNA and CDR2 is YSLEER in the germline V gene. Trimming removed 3 bases from V and 7 bases from J, with 12 bases in between. This CDR3 region has 13 residues. The CDR3 sequence: CASSHAGADEAFF. For the CDR3, the DNA is TGCGCCAGCAGCCACGCGGGGGCCGATGAAGCTTTCTTT.

This clone occurred once. This chain connects TRBV10-3 to TRBJ1-2; 8 nucleotides align to TRBD1. Trimming cost V 4 bases and J 3 bases; bases outside gene matches: 4. This CDR3 spans 14 amino acids. The germline gives CDR1 ENHRY, CDR2 SYGVKD. CDR3 sequence: CAISASTGDYGYTF. The CDR3 DNA sequence: TGTGCCATCAGTGCGTCGACAGGGGACTATGGCTACACCTTC.

CDR3 nucleotide sequence: TGCGCCAGCAGCCAACTTGGGACTAGCGGAACTACCTACAATGAGCAGTTCTTC. It yields the protein CASSQLGTSGTTYNEQFF. This chain connects TRBV4-1 to TRBJ2-1, with TRBD2 matching over 11 bases. Germline V gene lookup returns CDR1 MGHRA and CDR2 YSYEKL. The V and J ends lost 2 bases and 2 bases, in that order; junction bases with no gene match: 8. The CDR3 contains 18 residues.